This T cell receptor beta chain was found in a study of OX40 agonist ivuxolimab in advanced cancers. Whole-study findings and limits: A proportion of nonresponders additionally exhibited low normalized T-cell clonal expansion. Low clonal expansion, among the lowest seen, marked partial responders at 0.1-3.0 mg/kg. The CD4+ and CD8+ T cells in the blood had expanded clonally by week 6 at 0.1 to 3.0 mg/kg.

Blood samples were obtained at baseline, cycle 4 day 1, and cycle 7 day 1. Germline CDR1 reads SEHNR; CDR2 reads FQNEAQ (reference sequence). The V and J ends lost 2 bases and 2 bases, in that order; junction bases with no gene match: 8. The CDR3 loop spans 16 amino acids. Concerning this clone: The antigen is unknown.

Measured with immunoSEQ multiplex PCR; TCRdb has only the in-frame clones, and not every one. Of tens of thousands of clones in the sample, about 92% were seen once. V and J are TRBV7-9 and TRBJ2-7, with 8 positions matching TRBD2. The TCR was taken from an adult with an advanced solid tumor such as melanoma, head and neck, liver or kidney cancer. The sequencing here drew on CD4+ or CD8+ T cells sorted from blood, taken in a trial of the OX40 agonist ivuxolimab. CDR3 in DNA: TGTGCCAGCAGCTTATTATTAGCGGGGTCTACCTACGAGCAGTACTTC. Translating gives CASSLLLAGSTYEQYF.